The rows below give T cell receptor beta chains drawn from one sample of a study of blood T cells in healthy people across ages. TCRdb re-derived calls from the 5' RACE reads in MiXCR, one entry per CDR3 protein. The sample records roughly 830,000 distinct CDR3 sequences, 62% being singletons. The sample was blood. These receptors all stem from a man younger than 45 in good health. The CDR3 runs from the conserved cysteine through the conserved F or W. The order of the fields is V gene, J gene, clone size, CDR3 protein. Only some rows state a clone size, as once, few, many or a class for expanded clones.

v_gene: TRBV6-5
j_gene: -
abundance: -
CDR3aa: CASSARALEDEQYF

v_gene: TRBV2
j_gene: TRBJ2-3
abundance: -
CDR3aa: CASSERRGGRLFTDTQYF

v_gene: TRBV12-3/TRBV12-4
j_gene: TRBJ1-2
abundance: -
CDR3aa: CASSFDDRDLSYTF

v_gene: TRBV10-3
j_gene: TRBJ1-1
abundance: -
CDR3aa: CAIGDTHTEAFF

v_gene: TRBV2
j_gene: TRBJ1-5
abundance: few
CDR3aa: CASSALGPLNQPQHF

v_gene: TRBV2
j_gene: TRBJ2-4
abundance: -
CDR3aa: CASKYFQNIQYF

v_gene: TRBV7-2
j_gene: TRBJ2-5
abundance: few
CDR3aa: CASSLVSTGVDEQYF

v_gene: TRBV15
j_gene: -
abundance: once
CDR3aa: CATSSLPGQLNYEQYF

v_gene: TRBV4-3
j_gene: TRBJ1-5
abundance: many
CDR3aa: CASSQARNQPQHF

v_gene: TRBV7-6
j_gene: TRBJ1-2
abundance: few
CDR3aa: CASSLVPGPNYGYTF

v_gene: TRBV25-1
j_gene: TRBJ2-3
abundance: many
CDR3aa: CASRSGGADTQYF

v_gene: TRBV9
j_gene: TRBJ1-2
abundance: -
CDR3aa: CASSAHRDTRQGYTF

v_gene: TRBV7-7
j_gene: TRBJ2-5
abundance: -
CDR3aa: CASSLDGQQETQYF

v_gene: TRBV29-1
j_gene: TRBJ2-3
abundance: -
CDR3aa: CSVWQGITDTQYF

v_gene: TRBV28
j_gene: -
abundance: -
CDR3aa: CASSSTGGPDFYEQYF

v_gene: TRBV5-8
j_gene: TRBJ2-7
abundance: -
CDR3aa: CASSLEIVTGKKEQYF

v_gene: TRBV20-1
j_gene: -
abundance: -
CDR3aa: CSAIGGGKYEQYF

v_gene: TRBV6-1
j_gene: TRBJ2-7
abundance: -
CDR3aa: CASTKTTGPYEQYF

v_gene: TRBV9
j_gene: TRBJ2-1
abundance: -
CDR3aa: CASSVGGQGAVDEQFF

v_gene: TRBV20-1
j_gene: TRBJ2-7
abundance: -
CDR3aa: CSADVDSYEQYF

v_gene: TRBV10-3
j_gene: TRBJ2-7
abundance: -
CDR3aa: CAISQRGLYEQYF

v_gene: TRBV20-1
j_gene: TRBJ2-1
abundance: -
CDR3aa: CSASPRGQVRNEQFF

v_gene: TRBV5-6
j_gene: TRBJ1-2
abundance: -
CDR3aa: CASSYPGTGGKVAYGYTF

v_gene: TRBV28
j_gene: TRBJ2-1
abundance: -
CDR3aa: CASSSMRTSGGTNEQFF

v_gene: TRBV5-7
j_gene: TRBJ2-4
abundance: few
CDR3aa: CASSEDDLEGAKNIQYF

v_gene: TRBV6-5
j_gene: TRBJ2-5
abundance: -
CDR3aa: CASSYSAGGDETQYF

v_gene: TRBV10-3
j_gene: TRBJ2-4
abundance: -
CDR3aa: CAISDRGLAKNIQYF

v_gene: TRBV29-1
j_gene: TRBJ2-3
abundance: once
CDR3aa: CSSTGRGGTDTQYF

v_gene: TRBV3-1
j_gene: -
abundance: -
CDR3aa: CASSQVSGTYNEQYF

v_gene: TRBV4-3
j_gene: TRBJ2-5
abundance: -
CDR3aa: CASSQVIAGFLETQYF

v_gene: TRBV7-7
j_gene: TRBJ2-5
abundance: -
CDR3aa: CASSLSSGGPRETQYF

v_gene: TRBV21-1
j_gene: TRBJ2-7
abundance: -
CDR3aa: CASSIIPGAALRSYEQYF

v_gene: TRBV12-3/TRBV12-4
j_gene: TRBJ1-5
abundance: -
CDR3aa: CASTWPGSNQPQHF

v_gene: TRBV6-5
j_gene: -
abundance: few
CDR3aa: CASSSNWDNEQYF

v_gene: TRBV10-3
j_gene: TRBJ1-1
abundance: -
CDR3aa: CAISGADLNTEAFF

v_gene: TRBV28
j_gene: TRBJ2-5
abundance: -
CDR3aa: CASSGKSLQGPVEETQYF

v_gene: TRBV14
j_gene: TRBJ1-2
abundance: -
CDR3aa: CASSQQTNRGWYGYTF

v_gene: TRBV7-2
j_gene: TRBJ2-1
abundance: few
CDR3aa: CASSLARTDNEQFF

v_gene: TRBV7-9
j_gene: TRBJ2-3
abundance: -
CDR3aa: CASSSATGVDTQYF

v_gene: TRBV3-1
j_gene: -
abundance: -
CDR3aa: CASSIGTTYEQYF

v_gene: TRBV12-3/TRBV12-4
j_gene: TRBJ2-4
abundance: few
CDR3aa: CASTVKGGVNIQYF

v_gene: TRBV3-1
j_gene: TRBJ2-3
abundance: -
CDR3aa: CASSGLAGGPVEDTRYF

v_gene: TRBV11-1
j_gene: TRBJ2-1
abundance: -
CDR3aa: CATSLGGGSYNEQFF

v_gene: TRBV20-1
j_gene: TRBJ2-1
abundance: few
CDR3aa: CSANSGVYNEQFF

v_gene: TRBV12-3/TRBV12-4
j_gene: TRBJ2-4
abundance: -
CDR3aa: CASSLSQIKNIQYF

v_gene: TRBV27
j_gene: TRBJ2-3
abundance: -
CDR3aa: CASSLSRARDTQYF

v_gene: TRBV6-2/TRBV6-3
j_gene: TRBJ2-7
abundance: -
CDR3aa: CASRLDGDYEQYF

v_gene: TRBV20-1
j_gene: TRBJ2-2
abundance: -
CDR3aa: CSARDRSTSGNTGELFF

v_gene: TRBV20-1
j_gene: TRBJ2-1
abundance: -
CDR3aa: CSARDRDRGWEQFF